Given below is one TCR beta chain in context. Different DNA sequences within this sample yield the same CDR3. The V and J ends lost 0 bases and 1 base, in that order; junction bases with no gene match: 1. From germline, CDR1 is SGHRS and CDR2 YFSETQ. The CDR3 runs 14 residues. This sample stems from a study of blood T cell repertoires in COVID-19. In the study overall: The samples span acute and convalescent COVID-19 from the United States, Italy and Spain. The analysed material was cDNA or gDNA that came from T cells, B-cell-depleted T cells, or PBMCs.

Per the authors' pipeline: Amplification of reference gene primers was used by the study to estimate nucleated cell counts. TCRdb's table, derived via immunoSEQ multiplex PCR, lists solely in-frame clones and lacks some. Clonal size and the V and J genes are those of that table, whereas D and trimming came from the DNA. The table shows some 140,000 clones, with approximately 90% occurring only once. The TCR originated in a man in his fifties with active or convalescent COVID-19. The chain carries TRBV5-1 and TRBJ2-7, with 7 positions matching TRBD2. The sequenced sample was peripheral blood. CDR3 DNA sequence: TGCGCCAGCAGCTTGGGCGGGGGTTCCTACGAGCAGTACTTC. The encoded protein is CASSLGGGSYEQYF.